The next 30 T cell receptor beta chains were all read from a single sample in a study of T cells in Graves' hyperthyroidism and ophthalmopathy (dated by TCRdb to 2018 to 2020). Receptor amplification or capture employed multiplex PCR. TCRdb lists the instrument as Illumina HiSeq 2000. The TCR beta CDR3 regions were amplified from the RNA transcripts. The TCR CDR3 was subjected to a first round of RT-PCR using the HTBI primer set and the Qiagen OneStep RT-PCR kit. TCRdb passed the public sequencing reads through fastp at Q25 and MiXCR, retaining productive beta sequences. Each CDR3 protein appears once, grouped with its most common genes and DNA. The sample includes nearly 750,000 distinct CDR3 sequences, with roughly a third observed a single time. Clones ranked in the top ten supply roughly 30% of the sample. The source material was blood. Every receptor here comes from a woman aged 40 to 49 with Graves' hyperthyroidism.

The chain is built from TRBV7-2 and TRBJ2-5; 7 bases match TRBD2. CDR1 and CDR2 (germline): SGHTA, FQGNSA. The CDR3 totals 15 residues. V lost 5 bases to trimming and J lost 5 bases; unmatched junction nucleotides: 11. CDR3 residues: CASSVVRDYGETQYF. The CDR3, as DNA: TGTGCCAGCAGCGTAGTCCGGGACTATGGGGAGACCCAGTACTTC.

This clonotype came up a few times. This rearrangement joins TRBV6-5 to TRBJ1-6; 8 bases align to TRBD1. CDR3 size: 16 residues. From germline, CDR1 is MNHEY and CDR2 SVGAGI. The V gene end was trimmed by 6 bases and the J gene end by 2 bases; junction bases not matched to a gene: 6. The CDR3 sequence: CASSLMTGAYNSPLHF. CDR3 coding DNA: TGTGCCAGCAGCCTCATGACAGGGGCCTATAATTCACCCCTCCACTTT.

This chain uses TRBV5-6 with TRBJ1-5; perhaps TRBD1 as D (6 bases). With 3 bases removed from V and 5 bases from J, the gap between germline ends came to 24 bases. Germline-derived CDR1 and CDR2 are SGHDT and YYEEEE. The CDR3 runs 18 residues. As DNA, the CDR3 is TGTGCCAGCAGCTCCGATTGGGGGACTGGGGGCTCTCATCAGCCCCAGCATTTT. Protein: CASSSDWGTGGSHQPQHF. Together with reference TRBV5-6 and TRBJ1-5, the CDR3 gives the full variable domain: DAGVTQSPTHLIKTRGQQVTLRCSPKSGHDTVSWYQQALGQGPQFIFQYYEEEERQRGNFPDRFSGHQFPNYSSELNVNALLLGDSALYLCASSSDWGTGGSHQPQHFGDGTRLSIL.

This clonotype was counted ten times or more. This chain links TRBV29-1 with TRBJ1-2; TRBD1 might be the D (5 bases). The length of the CDR3 is 14 residues. CDR1 SQVTM and CDR2 ANQGSEA come from the germline V gene. V was shortened by 1 base and J by 4 bases, with 13 bases between the two germline ends. CDR3 DNA sequence: TGCAGCGTTGAAGTCGCCCTGAGGGGCTATGGCTACACCTTC. It encodes CSVEVALRGYGYTF.

In this sample, this clonotype turned up many times. The chain uses TRBV5-5 and TRBJ2-7, with TRBD1 as a possible D gene (5 bases). V was trimmed by 2 bases and J by 8 bases, leaving 11 bases between them. Germline CDR1 and CDR2: SGHKS and YYEKEE (reference sequence). The CDR3 totals 12 residues. The CDR3 region has the DNA TGTGCCAGCAGCTTTCCGCTGGACAAGCAGTACTTC. This sequence encodes CASSFPLDKQYF.

This clonotype was detected ten times or more. V is TRBV7-9 and J is TRBJ1-4, with D perhaps matching TRBD1 (6 bases). The CDR3 runs 16 residues. The V gene's germline CDR1 is SEHNR and CDR2 FQNEAQ (reference sequence). V dropped 2 bases and J dropped 5 bases, with 15 bases sitting between them. In DNA form, the CDR3 reads TGTGCCAGCAGCTTAAGATCGGACAGACAAAATGAAAAACTGTTTTTT. This codes for CASSLRSDRQNEKLFF.

In this sample, this clonotype turned up a few times. The CDR3 sequence: CASSIRSSGNTIYF. The CDR3 DNA sequence: TGTGCCAGTAGTATCCGCAGCTCTGGAAACACCATATATTTT. The gene calls are TRBV19 and TRBJ1-3; unclear D gene. Germline V gene data show CDR1 as LNHDA and CDR2 as SQIVND (reference sequence). The CDR3 totals 14 residues. V shed 3 bases and J shed 0 bases, with 6 bases lying between them.

This clonotype occurred many times. This rearrangement joins TRBV10-3 to TRBJ2-5; 8 bases align to TRBD2. Trimming cost V 5 bases and J 5 bases; bases outside gene matches: 10. CDR3 size: 15 residues. Germline V lookup: CDR1 ENHRY, CDR2 SYGVKD. The CDR3 DNA is TGTGCCATCAGTCCGCTGACGGGAGGGGGTGAGACCCAGTACTTC. Its protein is CAISPLTGGGETQYF.

V is TRBV12-5 and J is TRBJ1-5; D gene unclear. The CDR3 consists of 15 residues. Germline CDR1 and CDR2: LGHNT and FRNRAP. V lost 9 bases and J lost 0, with 15 bases in between. This chain's CDR3 is CASTPGVVSNQPQHF. Here the CDR3 DNA reads TGTGCTAGCACGCCCGGGGTCGTTAGCAATCAGCCCCAGCATTTT. The full variable domain, rest sourced from reference TRBV12-5 and TRBJ1-5, is DARVTQTPRHKVTEMGQEVTMRCQPILGHNTVFWYRQTMMQGLELLAYFRNRAPLDDSGMPKDRFSAEMPDATLATLKIQPSEPRDSAVYFCASTPGVVSNQPQHFGDGTRLSIL.

J is TRBJ1-2 and V is TRBV6-2 or TRBV6-3, with 9 bases aligning to TRBD1. CDR1 MNHEY and CDR2 SVGEGT come from the germline V gene. There are 15 residues in the CDR3. V shed 5 bases and J 2 bases; nucleotides not matched to a gene: 6. This chain's CDR3 is CASSTGQGSNYGYTF. For the CDR3, the DNA is TGTGCCAGCAGTACTGGACAGGGGTCGAACTATGGCTACACCTTC.

This clonotype was detected ten times or more. V gene TRBV7-2 combines with J gene TRBJ2-3; D not certain. The V end lost 6 bases, the J end lost 3 bases, and 7 bases lay between the germline ends. CDR1 and CDR2 (germline): SGHTA, FQGNSA. The CDR3 is made up of 12 amino acids. CDR3: CASSEGTDTQYF. In DNA, the CDR3 is TGTGCCAGCAGTGAAGGGACAGATACGCAGTATTTT.

This clonotype showed up many times. The chain couples TRBV10-3 to TRBJ1-1; no reliable D call. This CDR3 is built from 14 residues. Trimming removed 0 bases at V and 5 bases at J, with 10 bases between. CDR1 and CDR2 (germline): ENHRY, SYGVKD. In nucleotides, the CDR3 is TGTGCCATCAGTGAGTCTCCAGTAGAGACTGAAGCTTTCTTT. Its translation: CAISESPVETEAFF.

The chain carries TRBV6-5 and TRBJ1-3; D not resolved. V lost 6 bases and J 10 bases, leaving 13 bases between the germline ends. Germline V gene lookup returns CDR1 MNHEY and CDR2 SVGAGI. CDR3 length: 12 residues. The CDR3 DNA follows: TGTGCCAGCAGCCGCCCCAAGTCGACCATATATTTT. Translated, it gives CASSRPKSTIYF.

This clonotype occurred many times. The chain carries TRBV15 and TRBJ1-1; D is unresolved. The germline V and J ends were trimmed by 5 bases and 5 bases, with 12 bases remaining between them. This CDR3 contains 13 residues. CDR1 is LNHNV and CDR2 is YYDKDF in the germline V gene (reference sequence). The CDR3 reads CATSSGMGTEAFF. The CDR3 DNA sequence: TGTGCCACCAGCTCAGGAATGGGTACTGAAGCTTTCTTT. The full variable domain, with the rest looked up from reference TRBV15 and TRBJ1-1, is DAMVIQNPRYQVTQFGKPVTLSCSQTLNHNVMYWYQQKSSQAPKLLFHYYDKDFNNEADTPDNFQSRRPNTSFCFLDIRSPGLGDTAMYLCATSSGMGTEAFFGQGTRLTVV.

This clonotype has ten or more counts. A read error may account for a junction end that differs from germline. This chain joins TRBV20-1 and TRBJ1-6; D is possibly TRBD1 (6 bases). The CDR3 contains 14 residues. The germline gives CDR1 DFQATT, CDR2 SNEGSKA (reference sequence). The CDR3 DNA reads TGCAGTGCCAGAGGGGGGACTTATAATTCACCCCTCCACTTT. This translates into CSARGGTYNSPLHF.

V gene TRBV9 combines with J gene TRBJ1-3; D ambiguous. V was shortened by 7 bases and J by 0 bases, with 8 bases between the two germline ends. Germline values: CDR1 SGDLS, CDR2 YYNGEE. The CDR3 is 13 amino acids. CDR3 DNA: TGTGCCAGCGGTGGTGGCTCTGGAAACACCATATATTTT. Translated, it gives CASGGGSGNTIYF.

Turning to this clonotype: Germline is not matched at one junction end, which may reflect a read error. The gene calls are TRBV4-2 and TRBJ1-6; no clear D. Germline V gives CDR1 LGHNA, CDR2 YNFKEQ. This CDR3 contains 9 residues. This CDR3 is CASKPGPDF. The CDR3 bases are TGTGCCAGCAAGCCCGGGCCCGACTTT.

On this clonotype itself: One end of the junction is discordant with germline, which a read error may explain. The chain recombines TRBV7-9 with TRBJ2-2, with 9 bases lining up with TRBD1. CDR1 is SEHNR, CDR2 FQNEAQ, per germline (reference sequence). The CDR3 is made up of 16 amino acids. In nucleotides, the CDR3 is TGTGCCAGCAGCTACGGGACAGGGCTCGACACTGGGGAGCTGTTTTTT. Protein product: CASSYGTGLDTGELFF.

At least ten counts were recorded for this clonotype. For the CDR3, the DNA is TGTGCCATCAAATCCAGGAGGGGCGAACCGAACACCGGGGAGCTGTTTTTT. This sequence encodes CAIKSRRGEPNTGELFF. J is TRBJ2-2 and V is TRBV10-3; D might be TRBD2 (6 bases). Trimming removed 7 bases at V and 0 bases at J, with 18 bases between. Germline CDR1 reads ENHRY; CDR2 reads SYGVKD. The CDR3 is 17 residues long.

This clonotype was counted only a few times. The chain recombines TRBV19 with TRBJ1-4, with 10 positions matching TRBD1. J gave up 8 bases and V 4 bases, and 4 bases lay outside the gene matches. Germline assignment: CDR1 LNHDA and CDR2 SQIVND (reference sequence). This CDR3 contains 14 residues. CDR3 protein: CASSTTGGAEKLFF. The CDR3 DNA follows: TGTGCCAGTAGTACGACAGGGGGCGCGGAAAAACTGTTTTTT.

The chain couples TRBV6-5 to TRBJ1-1; D ambiguous. Trimming took off 5 bases at V and 7 bases at J, with 11 bases between the two ends. Germline V gene sequence: CDR1 MNHEY, CDR2 SVGAGI. This CDR3 is 12 amino acids long. CDR3 sequence reads: CASSPAVGEAFF. For the CDR3, the DNA is TGTGCCAGCAGTCCCGCGGTAGGTGAAGCTTTCTTT.

This clonotype was recorded a few times. The V and J genes are TRBV20-1 and TRBJ2-7; D may be TRBD1 (5 bases). The CDR3 length is 14 residues. Trimming stripped 1 base from V and 4 bases from J, with 14 bases between. The germline V gene has CDR1 DFQATT and CDR2 SNEGSKA (reference sequence). The CDR3 here is CSARVEPRGYEQYF. The CDR3 DNA reads as TGCAGTGCTAGAGTAGAGCCAAGGGGATACGAGCAGTACTTC.

The chain carries TRBV13 and TRBJ1-1; possible D gene TRBD1, 5 bases. CDR1 and CDR2 (germline): PRHDT, FYEKMQ (reference sequence). V lost 8 bases to trimming and J lost 3 bases, with 13 bases between them. The CDR3 has 13 residues. The CDR3 spells CASFWGFHTEAFF. For the CDR3, the DNA is TGTGCCAGCTTCTGGGGCTTCCACACTGAAGCTTTCTTT.

The chain recombines TRBV6-5 with TRBJ2-3, with 8 bases aligning to TRBD2. V lost 4 bases and J lost 4; bases outside the gene matches: 4. The CDR3 has 14 amino acids. Per the germline V gene, CDR1 is MNHEY and CDR2 is SVGAGI. This CDR3 is CASSFSGESDTQYF. CDR3 DNA: TGTGCCAGCAGTTTTAGCGGGGAGTCAGATACGCAGTATTTT.

This chain connects TRBV9 to TRBJ1-4; unclear D gene. V shed 4 bases and J shed 11 bases, with 18 bases lying between them. The CDR3 consists of 14 residues. Germline-derived CDR1 and CDR2 are SGDLS and YYNGEE. The CDR3 DNA reads as TGTGCCAGCAGCCCCCTTGGGGAACCGGGGAAACTGTTTTTT. Its protein product is CASSPLGEPGKLFF.

This chain connects TRBV7-2 to TRBJ2-5; 10 bases fit TRBD1. Trimming removed 3 bases from V and 4 bases from J; junction bases left unmatched: 8. Germline-derived CDR1 and CDR2 are SGHTA and FQGNSA. The CDR3 is made up of 16 amino acids. The CDR3 nucleotides are TGTGCCAGCAGCTTGATGCGGGACAGGGGAGTAGAGACCCAGTACTTC. Translated: CASSLMRDRGVETQYF.

This rearrangement joins TRBV9 to TRBJ2-7; D gene unclear. From germline, CDR1 is SGDLS and CDR2 YYNGEE. V was clipped by 4 bases and J by 0 bases, with 11 bases between them. This CDR3 comprises 14 residues. The CDR3 sequence: CASSPQSYSYEQYF. CDR3 sequence (DNA): TGTGCCAGCAGCCCTCAGAGTTACTCCTACGAGCAGTACTTC.

J is TRBJ2-7 and V is TRBV20-1, with 9 nucleotides matching TRBD2. Per germline, CDR1 DFQATT and CDR2 SNEGSKA (reference sequence). The CDR3 covers 17 residues. The J segment lost 4 bases and the V segment lost 0 bases, leaving 13 bases of the junction unmatched. The CDR3 protein is CSARDGGGASVRYEQYF. Written as DNA, the CDR3 is TGCAGTGCTAGAGATGGCGGGGGGGCTAGCGTAAGGTACGAGCAGTACTTC.

About this clonotype itself: A junction boundary mismatches the germline segment, possibly from a read error. The chain uses TRBV10-3 and TRBJ2-7, with D perhaps TRBD1 (6 bases). Per the germline V gene, CDR1 is ENHRY and CDR2 is SYGVKD. The CDR3 has 15 amino acids. For the CDR3, the DNA is TGTGCCAGCAGTGAGGAAAAACAGGGCTCCTACGAGCAGTACTTC. It specifies CASSEEKQGSYEQYF.

This clonotype was seen a handful of times. The chain carries TRBV4-3 and TRBJ2-7; possibly TRBD1 or TRBD2 for D (6 bases each). Trimming stripped 1 base from V and 6 bases from J, with 19 bases between. The CDR3 spans 16 residues. Germline CDR1 reads LGHNA; CDR2 reads YSLEER. DNA of the CDR3: TGCGCCAGCAGCCAAGTCTGGGGGGCAGGACCGACCGAGCAGTACTTC. Protein sequence: CASSQVWGAGPTEQYF.